One T cell receptor beta chain is described in this entry. It lacks a known antigen. The input lacks base qualities; no much larger clone sits a single base away. This entry is derived from a study of T cell responses to AZD1222 COVID-19 vaccine (dated by TCRdb to 2020 to 2023). The study in broad terms: TCR sequencing was performed for approximately 240 trial participants, of whom 207 were given two doses of AZD1222 and approximately 25 were given two doses of MenACWY control vaccine. Trial participants were enrolled by age into subgroups of 18-55, 56-69 and 70-plus years, and roughly 150, 30 and 60 TCR-sequenced participants, respectively, were included in these subgroups. Summary of the overall study and its limitations: A significant rise in spike-specific TCR breadth and depth was observed after two AZD1222 doses relative to day 0 and relative to MenACWY recipients. CD4 TCRs associated with the vaccine covered the entire spike protein, and the dominant responses were in regions 160-218 and 743-854. Nearly half of unique spike-specific TCRs reportedly recognized epitopes outside regions mutated in the B.1.351 and B.1.1.7 variants. Conclusions about previously exposed vaccinees are limited because only six or seven AZD1222 recipients were SARS-CoV-2 seropositive at baseline. Participants were mostly white British, with more females than males. The authors suggested clonal diversity may have been underestimated. In the small 56-69-year group, the increase in depth fell short of significance, most likely because of low power. Because no samples from the day 14 peak response were available, repertoires could be characterized only after the peak T cell response.

The CDR3 regions of human TCRbeta chains were subjected to immunosequencing. As for the original processing: TCRs in the repertoires were compared against a reference library of SARS-CoV-2-specific TCRs that had been generated with the MIRA antigen-specificity platform. Breadth was defined as the fraction of unique TCRs that were SARS-CoV-2-associated. Depth was defined as the fraction of total T cells that were SARS-CoV-2-associated. Using the MIRA data, each spike-specific TCR was mapped to the spike region that the TCR reacts to and placed in a CD4 or CD8 class. Log10-transformed breadth and depth values were compared by one-way ANOVA with Sidak's multiple comparisons tests. TCRdb re-hosts the immuneACCESS table, in-frame sequences only. Its copies lack some clones; in the studies checked, an unresolved V gene accounts for under half of them, and the cause for the rest is not known. Clone size and the V and J calls come from that table; the DNA yielded D and trimming. The sample table contains about 82,000 clones; only one count was recorded for under 90% of them. Of the sample, under 1.5% falls within the top ten clones.

What the time point label conveys for this sample: about 28 days (+/-7) after the second vaccine dose. Because spike-specific TCR depth and breadth did not differ between the two schedules, AZD1222 recipients who got a second dose at roughly 4 weeks were pooled with those who got a second dose at roughly 12 weeks. Samples from vaccinated people were obtained from the UK trials COV001 and COV002, which included a single-blind randomized controlled phase 2/3 trial of AZD1222 (ChAdOx1 nCoV-19) in healthy adults. For TCRbeta chain sequencing, PBMC samples from trial participants were taken at day 0 and at day 28 after the second dose. Trimmed from V: 2 bases; trimmed from J: 7 bases; junction bases lacking a gene match: 9. CDR1 and CDR2 are drawn from the germline V gene: KGHDR, SFDVKD. Its CDR3 holds 16 amino acids, cysteine through phenylalanine. CDR3 DNA is the only sequence kept; it has 48 bases, read in frame from the first base.

The sequences come from peripheral blood, collected 28 days after the second AZD1222 dose. This clonotype was sampled from an adult who received the AZD1222 COVID-19 vaccine. The sequence is built from TRBV24-1 and TRBJ1-4; TRBD1 matches 7 bases in the middle. The CDR3 region: CATSDSQTGRSEKLFF. The DNA reads as follows: TGTGCCACCAGTGATTCCCAGACAGGGAGGAGTGAAAAACTGTTTTTT.